This TCR beta chain appears in the sequencing data of a study of early T cells in non-severe SARS-CoV-2 infection. Study background: Alpha and beta chains were unpaired, from unsorted whole-blood bulk RNA. Study-wide results and limits: The matching step, a VDJdb search, favored anti-spike CD8 responses and missed private and CD4 specificities.

Individual cDNA molecules received unique molecular identifiers. MiXCR was run by TCRdb on the 5' RACE reads, yielding one entry per CDR3 protein. The sample includes fewer than 80,000 distinct CDR3 sequences, 4.6% of them seen just once. The CDR3 is 13 residues long. Between the trimmed V and J ends, which lost 10 bases and 7 bases, there was a span of 19 bases. The V gene's germline CDR1 is ENHRY and CDR2 SYGVKD. Many counts were recorded for this clonotype. The antigen remains undetermined. This sequence originates from an adult who was a healthcare worker with PCR-confirmed SARS-CoV-2 infection or an uninfected control (not recorded which). The donor label of this sample is uncertain. Sample: whole blood, taken at baseline. V is TRBV10-3 and J is TRBJ1-2; D possibly corresponds to TRBD1 (6 bases). Here the CDR3 DNA reads TGTGCCAGCCTGTGGGGGCAGGGAAGTGGCTACACCTTC. Translated: CASLWGQGSGYTF.